Sequencing of this T cell receptor beta chain was carried out in a study of CD8+ T cells in alopecia areata. This clone came up many times. Germline and genes here are mouse. The missing CDR3 end, 4 residues past where the read stops, is filled in from the germline J gene. V lost 4 bases and J lost 4; bases outside the gene matches: 3. Germline CDR1 is SGHSA and CDR2 is FRNQAP. CDR3 length: 13 amino acids. Reverse transcribed after extraction, RNA yielded cDNA as the sequencing template. The data were produced by immunoSEQ multiplex PCR, yet TCRdb's version contains in-frame clones alone and is incomplete. The repertoire has approximately 5,600 clones, none seen only once; the ten largest take about 25%. The sample's time point: mouse skin 6 weeks after grafting, around onset of hair loss.

This clonotype originated in a C3H/HeJ mouse with alopecia areata. As its MHC haplotype, the strain has H2-k. This rearrangement joins TRBV16 to TRBJ1-2, with 7 positions matching TRBD1. The sequences come from skin, collected at week 6. The chain's CDR3 is CASSSGTVSDYTF. CDR3 DNA, as far as it was read: TGTGCAAGCAGCTCCGGGACAGTCTCC. The full variable domain, in which reference TRBV16 and TRBJ1-2 provide the parts outside the CDR3, is NAGVIQTPRHKVTGKGQEATLWCEPISGHSAVFWYRQTIVQGLEFLTYFRNQAPIDDSGMPKERFSAQMPNQSHSTLKIQSTQPQDSAVYLCASSSGTVSDYTFGSGTRLLVI.